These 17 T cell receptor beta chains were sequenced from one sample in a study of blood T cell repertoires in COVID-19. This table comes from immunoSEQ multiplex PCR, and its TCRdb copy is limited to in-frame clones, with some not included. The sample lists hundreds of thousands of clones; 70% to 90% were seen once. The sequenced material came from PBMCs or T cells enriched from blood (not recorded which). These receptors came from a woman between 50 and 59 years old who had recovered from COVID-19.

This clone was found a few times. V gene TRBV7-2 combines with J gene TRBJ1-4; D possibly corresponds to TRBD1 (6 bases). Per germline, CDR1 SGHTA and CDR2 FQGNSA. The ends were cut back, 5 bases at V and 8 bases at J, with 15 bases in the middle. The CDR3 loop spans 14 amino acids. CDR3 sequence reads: CASSLAGVGEKLFF. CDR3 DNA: TGTGCCAGCAGCCTCGCAGGGGTCGGGGAAAAACTGTTTTTT.

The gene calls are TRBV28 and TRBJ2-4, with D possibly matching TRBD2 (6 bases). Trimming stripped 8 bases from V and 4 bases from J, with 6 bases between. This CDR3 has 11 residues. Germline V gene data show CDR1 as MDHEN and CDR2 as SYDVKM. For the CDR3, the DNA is TGTGCCAGCGGGGGGAAAAACATTCAGTACTTC. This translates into CASGGKNIQYF.

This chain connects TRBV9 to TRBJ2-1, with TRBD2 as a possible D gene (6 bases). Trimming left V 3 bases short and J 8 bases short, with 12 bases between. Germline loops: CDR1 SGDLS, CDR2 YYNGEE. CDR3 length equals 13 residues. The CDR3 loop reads CASSAGGLDEQFF. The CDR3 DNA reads TGTGCCAGCAGCGCTGGGGGGTTGGATGAGCAGTTCTTC. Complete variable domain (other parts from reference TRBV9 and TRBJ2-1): DSGVTQTPKHLITATGQRVTLRCSPRSGDLSVYWYQQSLDQGLQFLIQYYNGEERAKGNILERFSAQQFPDLHSELNLSSLELGDSALYFCASSAGGLDEQFFGPGTRLTVL.

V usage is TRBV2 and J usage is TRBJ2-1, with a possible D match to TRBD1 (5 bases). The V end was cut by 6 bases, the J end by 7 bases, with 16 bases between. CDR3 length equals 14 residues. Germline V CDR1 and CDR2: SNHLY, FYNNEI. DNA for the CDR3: TGTGCCAGCAGGGGCAGGGTTCTGGGAAATGAGCAGTTCTTC. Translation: CASRGRVLGNEQFF.

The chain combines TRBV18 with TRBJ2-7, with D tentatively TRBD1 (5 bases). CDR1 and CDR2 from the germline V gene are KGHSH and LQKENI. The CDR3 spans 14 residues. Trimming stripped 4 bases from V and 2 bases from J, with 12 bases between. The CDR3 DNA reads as TGTGCCAGCTCACTTGACAGTTATGCCTACGAGCAGTACTTC. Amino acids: CASSLDSYAYEQYF.

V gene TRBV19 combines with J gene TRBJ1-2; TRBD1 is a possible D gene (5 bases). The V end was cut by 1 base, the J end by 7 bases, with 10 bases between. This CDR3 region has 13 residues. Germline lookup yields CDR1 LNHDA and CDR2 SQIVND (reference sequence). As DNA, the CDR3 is TGTGCCAGTAGTATAGCTGGGGCGAGTGGCTACACCTTC. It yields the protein CASSIAGASGYTF.

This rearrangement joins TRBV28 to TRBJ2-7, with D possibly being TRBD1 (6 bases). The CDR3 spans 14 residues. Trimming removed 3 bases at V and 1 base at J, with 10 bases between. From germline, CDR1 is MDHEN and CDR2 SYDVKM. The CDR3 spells CASSFLGHSYEQYF. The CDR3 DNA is TGTGCCAGCAGTTTTTTGGGACATTCCTACGAGCAGTACTTC.

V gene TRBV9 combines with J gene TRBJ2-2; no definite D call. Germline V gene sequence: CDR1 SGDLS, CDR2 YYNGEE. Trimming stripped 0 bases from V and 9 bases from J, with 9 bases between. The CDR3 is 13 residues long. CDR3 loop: CASSVDSNRELFF. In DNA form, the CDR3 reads TGTGCCAGCAGCGTAGACAGTAATAGGGAGCTGTTTTTT.

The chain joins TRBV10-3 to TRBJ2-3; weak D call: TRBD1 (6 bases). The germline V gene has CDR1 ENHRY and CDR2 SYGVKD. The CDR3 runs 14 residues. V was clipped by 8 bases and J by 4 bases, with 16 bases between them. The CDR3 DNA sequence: TGTGCCATCCGGGGACACTTTGGGGCAGATACGCAGTATTTT. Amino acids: CAIRGHFGADTQYF.

CDR3 in DNA: TGTGCCAGCAGGGCGGGACTAGCGGGAGTCAATGAGCAGTTCTTC. Protein: CASRAGLAGVNEQFF. The chain carries TRBV2 and TRBJ2-1; 14 bases map to TRBD2. V was clipped by 6 bases and J by 6 bases; unmatched bases: 4. The germline gives CDR1 SNHLY, CDR2 FYNNEI. The CDR3 is 15 amino acids. Based on the CDR3 plus reference TRBV2 and TRBJ2-1, the full variable domain is EPEVTQTPSHQVTQMGQEVILRCVPISNHLYFYWYRQILGQKVEFLVSFYNNEISEKSEIFDDQFSVERPDGSNFTLKIRSTKLEDSAMYFCASRAGLAGVNEQFFGPGTRLTVL.

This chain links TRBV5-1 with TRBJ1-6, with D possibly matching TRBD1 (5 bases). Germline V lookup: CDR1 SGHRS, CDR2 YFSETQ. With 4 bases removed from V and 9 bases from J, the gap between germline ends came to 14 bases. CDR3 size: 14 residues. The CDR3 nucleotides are TGCGCCAGCAGCGCCGTGGGGGAGGGTTCACCCCTCCACTTT. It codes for CASSAVGEGSPLHF.

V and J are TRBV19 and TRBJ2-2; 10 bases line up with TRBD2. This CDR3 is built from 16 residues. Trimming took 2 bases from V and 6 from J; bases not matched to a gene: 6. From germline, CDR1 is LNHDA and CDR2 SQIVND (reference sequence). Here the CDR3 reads CASSISAGGSAGELFF. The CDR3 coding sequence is TGTGCCAGTAGTATATCAGCGGGAGGGAGTGCCGGGGAGCTGTTTTTT.

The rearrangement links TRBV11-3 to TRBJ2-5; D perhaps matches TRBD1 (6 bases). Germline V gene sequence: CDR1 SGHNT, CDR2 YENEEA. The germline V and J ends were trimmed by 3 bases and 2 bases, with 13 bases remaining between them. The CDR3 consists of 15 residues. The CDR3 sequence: CASSFEAGAQETQYF. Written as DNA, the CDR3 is TGTGCCAGCAGCTTTGAGGCAGGGGCTCAAGAGACCCAGTACTTC.

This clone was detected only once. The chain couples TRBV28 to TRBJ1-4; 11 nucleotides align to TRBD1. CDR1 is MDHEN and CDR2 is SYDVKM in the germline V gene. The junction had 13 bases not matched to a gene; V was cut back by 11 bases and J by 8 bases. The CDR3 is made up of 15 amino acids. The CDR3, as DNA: TGTGCCTCCGGTTATGGACAGGGGGCGAGAGAAAAACTGTTTTTT. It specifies CASGYGQGAREKLFF. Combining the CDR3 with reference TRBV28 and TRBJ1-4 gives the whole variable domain DVKVTQSSRYLVKRTGEKVFLECVQDMDHENMFWYRQDPGLGLRLIYFSYDVKMKEKGDIPEGYSVSREKKERFSLILESASTNQTSMYLCASGYGQGAREKLFFGSGTQLSVL.

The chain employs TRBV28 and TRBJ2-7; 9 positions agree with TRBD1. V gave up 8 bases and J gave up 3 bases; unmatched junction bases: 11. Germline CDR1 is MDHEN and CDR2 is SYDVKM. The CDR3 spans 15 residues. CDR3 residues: CASGWERDRVYEQYF. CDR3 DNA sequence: TGTGCCAGCGGCTGGGAAAGGGACAGGGTCTACGAGCAGTACTTC.

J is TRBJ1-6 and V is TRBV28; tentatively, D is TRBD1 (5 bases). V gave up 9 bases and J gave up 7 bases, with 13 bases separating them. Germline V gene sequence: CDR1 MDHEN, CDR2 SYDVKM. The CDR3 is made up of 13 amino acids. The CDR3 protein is CASRQGINSPLHF. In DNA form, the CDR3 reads TGTGCCAGTAGGCAGGGCATAAATTCACCCCTCCACTTT.

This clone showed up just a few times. The DNA of the CDR3 is TGTGCCAGCAGTGTTTCACAAAAAGAGACCCAGTACTTC. Encoded protein: CASSVSQKETQYF. This chain joins TRBV2 and TRBJ2-5; D ambiguous. V lost 4 bases, J lost 3 bases, and 9 bases lay in between. From germline, CDR1 is SNHLY and CDR2 FYNNEI. CDR3 length equals 13 residues.